The 21 T cell receptor beta chains listed next were all sequenced from one sample in a study of blood T cell repertoires in COVID-19. Sequenced by immunoSEQ multiplex PCR; TCRdb stores in-frame clones only, minus some. The data contain nearly 250,000 clones, more than 75% of them singletons. Sequencing used PBMCs or T cells enriched from blood (not recorded which). These receptors originate from a woman in her 50s who had recovered from COVID-19.

The chain employs TRBV3-1 (or the pseudogene TRBV3-2) and TRBJ2-2; a weak D match, TRBD2 (6 bases). Germline V gene sequence: CDR1 LGHDT, CDR2 YNNKEL (reference sequence). CDR3 length: 14 residues. The V gene lost 1 base and the J gene lost 8 bases, with 11 bases spanning the gap. The CDR3, as DNA: TGTGCCAGCAGCCAAGGTCGCGGGATTGGGGAGCTGTTTTTT. It is translated as CASSQGRGIGELFF.

This clone was counted a single time. V and J are TRBV5-1 and TRBJ2-3; D is undetermined. Germline CDR1 is SGHRS and CDR2 is YFSETQ. Trimming took off 5 bases at V and 5 bases at J, with 15 bases between the two ends. The CDR3 has 14 residues. The CDR3 DNA follows: TGCGCCAGCAGTCGACCTAACCGGAGAGATACGCAGTATTTT. Its protein product is CASSRPNRRDTQYF.

The rearrangement joins TRBV7-8 to TRBJ2-2; TRBD1 matches at 7 bases. CDR1 is SGHVS and CDR2 is FQNEAQ in the germline V gene. V lost 4 bases, J lost 6 bases, and 5 bases stayed unmatched. The CDR3 totals 14 residues. CDR3 amino acids: CASSSRTGPGELFF. CDR3 DNA sequence: TGTGCCAGCAGCTCTCGGACAGGACCCGGGGAGCTGTTTTTT.

This chain uses TRBV10-1 with TRBJ2-1; 7 bases map to TRBD2. Germline-derived CDR1 and CDR2 are WNHNN and SYGVQD (reference sequence). The CDR3 totals 14 residues. Germline trimming cut 4 bases from V and 3 bases from J; bases unmatched to any gene: 3. CDR3 region: CASSGDYGYNEQFF. For the CDR3, the DNA is TGCGCCAGCAGTGGGGACTACGGCTACAATGAGCAGTTCTTC.

This chain links TRBV28 with TRBJ1-3; D possibly corresponds to TRBD1 (6 bases). V lost 3 bases to trimming and J lost 2 bases, with 14 bases between them. CDR3 length: 16 residues. Germline CDR1 is MDHEN and CDR2 is SYDVKM. Written as DNA, the CDR3 is TGTGCCAGCAGTTTCGCCAGGGGAAGGGCTGGAAACACCATATATTTT. Its protein product is CASSFARGRAGNTIYF. Full variable domain (rest looked up from reference TRBV28 and TRBJ1-3): DVKVTQSSRYLVKRTGEKVFLECVQDMDHENMFWYRQDPGLGLRLIYFSYDVKMKEKGDIPEGYSVSREKKERFSLILESASTNQTSMYLCASSFARGRAGNTIYFGEGSWLTVV.

This clone was counted once. The chain employs TRBV11-3 and TRBJ2-1; the match to TRBD2 covers 10 bases. The CDR3 is 17 residues long. After removal of 5 bases from V and 0 bases from J, the junction contained 7 bases not matched to a gene. Germline CDR1 SGHNT, CDR2 YENEEA. The CDR3 DNA is TGTGCCAGCAGCGGTGGGCGGACTAGCGGCTCCTACAATGAGCAGTTCTTC. Encoded protein: CASSGGRTSGSYNEQFF.

J is TRBJ1-4 and V is TRBV18, with D hard to call. CDR3 size: 13 residues. Trimming took 0 bases from V and 5 from J, leaving 4 bases between them. Germline values: CDR1 KGHSH, CDR2 LQKENI. The CDR3 DNA follows: TGTGCCAGCTCACCACCGTCAAATGAAAAACTGTTTTTT. Translating it yields CASSPPSNEKLFF.

J is TRBJ1-4 and V is TRBV15; D is uncertain. The V end was cut by 7 bases, the J end by 3 bases, with 9 bases between. The CDR3 has 13 amino acids. In germline, CDR1 is LNHNV, CDR2 YYDKDF (reference sequence). The CDR3 coding sequence is TGTGCCACCACCCGACGGGCTAATGAAAAACTGTTTTTT. Its protein is CATTRRANEKLFF.

V usage is TRBV19 and J usage is TRBJ2-1; TRBD2 is a possible D gene (6 bases). V was pared by 4 bases and J by 6 bases, with 19 bases between. This CDR3 is built from 16 residues. CDR1 and CDR2 (germline): LNHDA, SQIVND (reference sequence). The DNA for the CDR3 is TGTGCCAGTAGTACCTCGGGGGAATTCGGTCCCAATGAGCAGTTCTTC. This codes for CASSTSGEFGPNEQFF.

This clone was seen only once. This sequence joins TRBV6-2 or TRBV6-3 and TRBJ1-1; TRBD1 agrees at 7 bases. With V trimmed by 6 bases and J by 12 bases, 16 bases remained unmatched. The CDR3 is made up of 14 amino acids. CDR1 and CDR2 (germline): MNHEY, SVGEGT. DNA of the CDR3: TGTGCCAGCAGCAATACCGGGACAGCCATGGGAACTTTCTTT. Encoded protein: CASSNTGTAMGTFF.

The chain is built from TRBV27 and TRBJ1-6; the match to TRBD1 covers 9 bases. Germline CDR1 MNHEY, CDR2 SMNVEV (reference sequence). CDR3 length: 15 amino acids. V was pared by 3 bases and J by 8 bases, with 5 bases of the junction left unmatched. CDR3 coding DNA: TGTGCCAGCAGTTTTTCACAGGGGGCGGATTCACCCCTCCACTTT. This encodes CASSFSQGADSPLHF.

CDR3 DNA sequence: TGCGCCAGCAGTGAGTCAGGACAGTGGGCTGAAGCTTTCTTT. Translating it yields CASSESGQWAEAFF. The rearrangement links TRBV10-1 to TRBJ1-1, with a possible D match to TRBD1 (6 bases). The CDR3 has 14 residues. Germline values: CDR1 WNHNN, CDR2 SYGVQD (reference sequence). The V gene lost 0 bases and the J gene lost 6 bases, with 11 bases spanning the gap.

DNA of the CDR3: TGTGCCAGCAGTCAATCAGGGATACTGAACACTGAAGCTTTCTTT. Amino acid sequence: CASSQSGILNTEAFF. This sequence joins TRBV6-5 and TRBJ1-1; D possibly corresponds to TRBD1 (5 bases). Trimming took off 5 bases at V and 0 bases at J, with 13 bases between the two ends. The CDR3 totals 15 residues. Germline V gene data show CDR1 as MNHEY and CDR2 as SVGAGI.

This chain links TRBV19 with TRBJ1-2; weak D call: TRBD1 (6 bases). The CDR3 consists of 13 residues. The germline gives CDR1 LNHDA, CDR2 SQIVND (reference sequence). V lost 1 base to trimming and J lost 6 bases, with 9 bases between them. CDR3 DNA sequence: TGTGCCAGTAGTATAGCAGGGGTGGATGGCTACACCTTC. Encoded protein: CASSIAGVDGYTF.

Only one count was recorded for this clone. The gene calls are TRBV27 and TRBJ1-5, with D possibly TRBD1 on 5 matching bases. Trimming stripped 4 bases from V and 3 bases from J, with 16 bases between. Per the germline V gene, CDR1 is MNHEY and CDR2 is SMNVEV (reference sequence). This CDR3 is 16 amino acids long. CDR3 in amino acids: CASSSTGQGNNQPQHF. Here the CDR3 DNA reads TGTGCCAGCAGTTCCACCGGGCAGGGAAACAATCAGCCCCAGCATTTT.

The chain recombines TRBV6-5 with TRBJ1-1, with 7 bases that match TRBD1. The germline V gene has CDR1 MNHEY and CDR2 SVGAGI. The CDR3 covers 16 residues. Trimming cost V 0 bases and J 6 bases; bases outside gene matches: 10. The CDR3: CASSYSTGRLRAEAFF. As DNA, the CDR3 is TGTGCCAGCAGTTACTCGACAGGGAGGCTGAGGGCTGAAGCTTTCTTT.

The rearrangement joins TRBV19 to TRBJ2-1, with 7 bases that match TRBD2. The junction had 8 bases not matched to a gene; V was cut back by 6 bases and J by 9 bases. This CDR3 is 13 amino acids long. CDR1 is LNHDA and CDR2 is SQIVND in the germline V gene (reference sequence). The CDR3 sequence: CASRAGEVAEQFF. For the CDR3, the DNA is TGTGCCAGTAGGGCGGGAGAGGTGGCTGAGCAGTTCTTC.

The V gene is TRBV18, the J gene TRBJ2-1, with a tentative D call TRBD1 (6 bases). Germline CDR1 KGHSH, CDR2 LQKENI. The CDR3 is made up of 15 amino acids. The V end was cut by 3 bases, the J end by 5 bases, with 14 bases between. CDR3: CASSPLQGRDNEQFF. CDR3 bases: TGTGCCAGCTCACCGTTACAGGGAAGGGACAATGAGCAGTTCTTC. Complete variable domain (other parts from reference TRBV18 and TRBJ2-1): NAGVMQNPRHLVRRRGQEARLRCSPMKGHSHVYWYRQLPEEGLKFMVYLQKENIIDESGMPKERFSAEFPKEGPSILRIQQVVRGDSAAYFCASSPLQGRDNEQFFGPGTRLTVL.

The chain employs TRBV6-5 and TRBJ2-7; 8 nucleotides agree with TRBD1. Per germline, CDR1 MNHEY and CDR2 SVGAGI. V shed 9 bases and J 2 bases; nucleotides not matched to a gene: 6. The CDR3 runs to 13 residues. The CDR3 spells CARGQGTTYEQYF. CDR3 coding DNA: TGTGCCAGAGGACAGGGAACGACCTACGAGCAGTACTTC.

The V call is TRBV27, the J call TRBJ2-4; D not certain. Germline V gene sequence: CDR1 MNHEY, CDR2 SMNVEV (reference sequence). This CDR3 comprises 14 residues. The ends were cut back, 3 bases at V and 0 bases at J, with 6 bases in the middle. CDR3 protein: CASSLYGAKNIQYF. In nucleotides, the CDR3 is TGTGCCAGCAGTTTGTACGGAGCCAAAAACATTCAGTACTTC.

The chain combines TRBV9 with TRBJ2-2; D possibly corresponds to TRBD1 (5 bases). Germline V gives CDR1 SGDLS, CDR2 YYNGEE. Trimming shortened V by 0 bases and J by 1 base, and 7 bases separated the two germline ends. The CDR3 extends over 15 amino acids. CDR3 loop: CASSVGGQNTGELFF. The CDR3 nucleotides are TGTGCCAGCAGCGTAGGCGGACAGAACACCGGGGAGCTGTTTTTT.